This T cell receptor beta chain was observed in a study of T cells in Graves' hyperthyroidism and ophthalmopathy. About the research overall: Upon initial diagnosis and before any treatment, peripheral blood was collected.

Authors of the study amplified TCR beta CDR3 regions from RNA transcripts. The HTBI set primed first-round TCR CDR3 RT-PCR. TCRdb re-analysed the multiplex PCR reads in MiXCR, keeping a single row per CDR3 protein. This sample carries 300,000 to 350,000 distinct CDR3 sequences, around 18% of them seen once, and the ten largest clones take roughly 16%. Study-level findings and limits: Peripheral blood also featured most of the thyroid clonotypes expanded above 0.001.

This clonotype was seen repeatedly, ten times or more. Its antigen is not identified. The CDR3 is made up of 19 amino acids. The germline V gene encodes CDR1 MDHEN and CDR2 SYDVKM. The junction had 13 bases not matched to a gene; V was cut back by 3 bases and J by 0 bases. The material sequenced was blood. This rearrangement joins TRBV28 to TRBJ2-2; 7 bases are a match to TRBD2. The sequence was obtained from a woman aged 40 to 50 with Graves' ophthalmopathy. As DNA, the CDR3 is TGTGCCAGCAGTTTCCCGTCGGGGCGGGGGACTTCGAACACCGGGGAGCTGTTTTTT. It yields the protein CASSFPSGRGTSNTGELFF.